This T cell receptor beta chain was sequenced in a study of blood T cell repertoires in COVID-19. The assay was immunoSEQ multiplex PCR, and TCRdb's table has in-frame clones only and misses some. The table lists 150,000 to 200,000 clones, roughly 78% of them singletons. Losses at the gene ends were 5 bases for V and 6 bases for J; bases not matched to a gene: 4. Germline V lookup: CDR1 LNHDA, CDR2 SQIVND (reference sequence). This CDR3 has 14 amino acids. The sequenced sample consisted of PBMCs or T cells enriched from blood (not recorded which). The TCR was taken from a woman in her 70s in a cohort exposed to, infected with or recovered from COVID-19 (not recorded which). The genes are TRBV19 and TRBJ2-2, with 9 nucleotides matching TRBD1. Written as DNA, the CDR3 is TGTGCCAGTAGTGCCTGGACAGGGGCCGGGGAGCTGTTTTTT. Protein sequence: CASSAWTGAGELFF.